The next 12 T cell receptor beta chains were all read from a single sample in a study of shared clonotypes between healthy human individuals. Sequencing was performed with immunoSEQ multiplex PCR; in TCRdb, only in-frame clones are kept and a portion is missing. The sample records more than 1,200,000 clones, less than 99% being singletons. Sequenced: naive CD4+ T cells sorted from blood. The subset here: CD45RA+ positively selected. The source of these receptors is a young man in good health.

This chain links TRBV28 with TRBJ2-1; 9 nucleotides align to TRBD2. Germline V gives CDR1 MDHEN, CDR2 SYDVKM. With V trimmed by 4 bases and J by 5 bases, 18 bases remained unmatched. The CDR3 contains 19 residues. CDR3 DNA: TGTGCCAGCAGTTCTCCGGGACTAGCTCGGAAGGTGGGGCACAATGAGCAGTTCTTC. The encoded protein is CASSSPGLARKVGHNEQFF. Filled out from reference TRBV28 and TRBJ2-1, the complete variable domain reads DVKVTQSSRYLVKRTGEKVFLECVQDMDHENMFWYRQDPGLGLRLIYFSYDVKMKEKGDIPEGYSVSREKKERFSLILESASTNQTSMYLCASSSPGLARKVGHNEQFFGPGTRLTVL.

The rearrangement links TRBV5-1 to TRBJ2-4; D is ambiguous. Germline lookup yields CDR1 SGHRS and CDR2 YFSETQ. V was pared by 1 base and J by 2 bases, with 13 bases between. The CDR3 runs 16 residues. CDR3 in amino acids: CASSLSIGDTKNIQYF. In DNA form, the CDR3 reads TGCGCCAGCAGCTTGTCCATAGGAGATACCAAAAACATTCAGTACTTC. Combining the CDR3 with reference TRBV5-1 and TRBJ2-4 gives the whole variable domain KAGVTQTPRYLIKTRGQQVTLSCSPISGHRSVSWYQQTPGQGLQFLFEYFSETQRNKGNFPGRFSGRQFSNSRSEMNVSTLELGDSALYLCASSLSIGDTKNIQYFGAGTRLSVL.

The chain is built from TRBV19 and TRBJ1-5, with unresolved D. This CDR3 contains 14 residues. Trimming took off 3 bases at V and 5 bases at J, with 11 bases between the two ends. Germline lookup yields CDR1 LNHDA and CDR2 SQIVND (reference sequence). CDR3 nucleotides: TGTGCCAGTAGTATCTCCCTTGGTTATCAGCCCCAGCATTTT. It encodes CASSISLGYQPQHF.

The chain is built from TRBV18 and TRBJ1-1; D call uncertain. This CDR3 contains 14 residues. Looked up from germline, CDR1 is KGHSH and CDR2 is LQKENI. V was shortened by 3 bases and J by 5 bases, with 13 bases between the two germline ends. This CDR3 is CASSPTDRTTEAFF. The CDR3 DNA sequence: TGTGCCAGCTCACCGACGGATAGAACAACTGAAGCTTTCTTT.

The CDR3 DNA reads TGCGCCAGCAGCAGGACTAGCGGACGGTACGAGCAGTACTTC. It specifies CASSRTSGRYEQYF. The V call is TRBV5-1, the J call TRBJ2-7; 10 bases agree with TRBD2. CDR3 length: 14 amino acids. With 4 bases clipped from V and 4 bases from J, the junction kept 5 bases outside the gene matches. The germline gives CDR1 SGHRS, CDR2 YFSETQ.

The chain combines TRBV6-1 with TRBJ2-1; the D gene is possibly TRBD2 (5 bases). V was pared by 0 bases and J by 9 bases, with 15 bases between. The CDR3 totals 15 residues. CDR1 MNHNS and CDR2 SASEGT come from the germline V gene. In nucleotides, the CDR3 is TGTGCCAGCAGTGAAGCGGACCTAGAGGGTGGTGAGCAGTTCTTC. It is translated as CASSEADLEGGEQFF.

The chain links TRBV6-5 to TRBJ2-3; weak D call: TRBD1 (6 bases). Trimming stripped 5 bases from V and 3 bases from J, with 12 bases between. Germline CDR1 reads MNHEY; CDR2 reads SVGAGI. The CDR3 loop spans 14 amino acids. The CDR3 nucleotides are TGTGCCAGCAGTCGACAGGTTGGGACAGATACGCAGTATTTT. Its protein is CASSRQVGTDTQYF.

The chain employs TRBV28 and TRBJ1-5; D is unresolved. The CDR3 is 16 amino acids. Germline assignment: CDR1 MDHEN and CDR2 SYDVKM. Trimming stripped 4 bases from V and 8 bases from J, with 21 bases between. The CDR3 here is CASSSPAWAGREPQHF. The DNA for the CDR3 is TGTGCCAGCAGTTCCCCCGCTTGGGCGGGGAGGGAGCCCCAGCATTTT.

The chain carries TRBV29-1 and TRBJ2-5; weak D call: TRBD1 (6 bases). The CDR3 length is 13 residues. Per the germline V gene, CDR1 is SQVTM and CDR2 is ANQGSEA. V lost 3 bases and J 1 base, leaving 9 bases between the germline ends. The CDR3 coding sequence is TGCAGCGTTGACAGGGGAGTCCAAGAGACCCAGTACTTC. Encoded protein: CSVDRGVQETQYF. The whole variable domain, filled in from reference TRBV29-1 and TRBJ2-5, reads SAVISQKPSRDICQRGTSLTIQCQVDSQVTMMFWYRQQPGQSLTLIATANQGSEATYESGFVIDKFPISRPNLTFSTLTVSNMSPEDSSIYLCSVDRGVQETQYFGPGTRLLVL.

The chain links TRBV19 to TRBJ1-5; no reliable D call. The CDR3 consists of 15 residues. V gave up 6 bases and J gave up 10 bases, with 22 bases separating them. Germline V gene data show CDR1 as LNHDA and CDR2 as SQIVND (reference sequence). The CDR3 spells CASRTTGSGVSPQHF. The CDR3, as DNA: TGTGCCAGTAGGACAACCGGGTCTGGAGTCAGCCCCCAGCATTTT.

Regarding this clone: The same CDR3 can be traced to other DNA sequences in this sample. The rearrangement links TRBV7-9 to TRBJ2-3, with no clear D. Germline V gives CDR1 SEHNR, CDR2 FQNEAQ (reference sequence). The CDR3 spans 13 residues. Between the trimmed V and J ends, which lost 2 bases and 4 bases, there was a span of 7 bases. The CDR3 DNA follows: TGTGCCAGCAGCTTATCTGGGGCAGATACGCAGTATTTT. It encodes CASSLSGADTQYF.

The chain uses TRBV10-3 and TRBJ2-1; tentative D call: TRBD2 (6 bases). Deletions cut 0 bases from V and 0 bases from J, with 12 bases between. The germline V gene has CDR1 ENHRY and CDR2 SYGVKD. CDR3 size: 17 residues. CDR3 DNA sequence: TGTGCCATCAGTGAGTCGGAGGGCTTCAGCTCCTACAATGAGCAGTTCTTC. Its protein product is CAISESEGFSSYNEQFF.